This is a list of T cell receptor beta chains from one sample in a study of blood T cell repertoires in COVID-19. Clones were read by immunoSEQ multiplex PCR, and TCRdb kept only the in-frame ones, dropping some. The table records 100,000 to 150,000 clones, about 89% of them present only once. Sequencing was done on a sample of peripheral blood. The receptors here all came from a woman in her 70s with COVID-19, enrolled during active disease. Both conserved end residues are part of each CDR3. D genes are given only for firm matches. For some rows the clone size is stated as once, few or many, or as a class when expanded; others skip it.

TRBJ2-1 TRBV5-4 few TRBD2 CASSLGASGGYNEQFF TGTGCCAGCAGCTTGGGCGCTAGCGGGGGGTACAATGAGCAGTTCTTC
TRBJ2-2 TRBV4-2 . TRBD1 CASGLQGATGELFF TGTGCCAGCGGGTTACAGGGGGCGACCGGGGAGCTGTTTTTT
TRBJ2-1 TRBV9 once TRBD2 CASSEAGGYTYEQFF TGTGCCAGCAGCGAGGCGGGGGGTTATACGTATGAGCAGTTCTTC
TRBJ2-2 TRBV28 . . CASSLAGLRAGELFF TGTGCCAGCAGTTTAGCGGGGCTCCGGGCCGGGGAGCTGTTTTTT
TRBJ2-7 TRBV7-2 . . CASSLVRTYEQYF TGTGCCAGCAGCTTAGTTCGTACTTACGAGCAGTACTTC
TRBJ2-3 TRBV18 . . CASSPELSSDTQYF TGTGCCAGCTCACCAGAGTTGAGTAGCGATACGCAGTATTTT
TRBJ1-3 TRBV2 . . CASRGGRGPSSGNTIYF TGTGCCAGCAGAGGGGGTCGAGGGCCAAGCTCTGGAAACACCATATATTTT
TRBJ1-6 TRBV6-5 few TRBD1 CATGGQSHSPLHF TGTGCCACCGGGGGACAGAGCCATTCACCCCTCCACTTT
TRBJ2-1 TRBV5-1 . TRBD2 CASSLASGGAYNEQFF TGCGCCAGCAGCTTGGCAAGCGGGGGGGCCTACAATGAGCAGTTCTTC
TRBJ2-2 TRBV7-8 . . CASSLFQGANTGELFF TGTGCCAGCAGCTTATTTCAGGGTGCAAACACCGGGGAGCTGTTTTTT
TRBJ2-7 TRBV3-1/TRBV3-2 . . CASSQGSLGQGQGYEQYF TGTGCCAGCAGCCAAGGATCGCTCGGGCAGGGGCAGGGCTACGAGCAGTACTTC
TRBJ1-6 TRBV24-1 . . CATRAAERSPLHF TGTGCCACCAGGGCGGCAGAGAGATCACCCCTCCACTTT